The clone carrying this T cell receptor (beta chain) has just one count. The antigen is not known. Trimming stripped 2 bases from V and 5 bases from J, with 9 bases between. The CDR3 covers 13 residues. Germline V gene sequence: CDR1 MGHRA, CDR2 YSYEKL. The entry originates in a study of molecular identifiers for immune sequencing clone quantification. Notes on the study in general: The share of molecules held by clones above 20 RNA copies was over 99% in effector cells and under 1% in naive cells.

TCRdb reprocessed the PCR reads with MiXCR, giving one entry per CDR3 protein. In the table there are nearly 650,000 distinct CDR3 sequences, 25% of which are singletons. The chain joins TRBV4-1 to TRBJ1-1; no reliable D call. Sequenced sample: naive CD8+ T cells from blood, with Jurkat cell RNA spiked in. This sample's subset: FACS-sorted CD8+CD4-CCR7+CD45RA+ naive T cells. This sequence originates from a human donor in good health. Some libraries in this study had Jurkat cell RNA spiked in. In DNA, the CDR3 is TGCGCCAGCAGCCAATACGGGAGGACTGAAGCTTTCTTT. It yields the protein CASSQYGRTEAFF.